Following are 9 T cell receptor beta chains from one sample sequenced in a study of OX40 agonist ivuxolimab in advanced cancers. The method was immunoSEQ multiplex PCR; TCRdb's version includes in-frame clones alone and lacks a portion of them. The sample includes some 50,000 clones, 90% of them seen just once. The sample here was CD4+ or CD8+ T cells sorted from blood, taken in a trial of the OX40 agonist ivuxolimab. These receptors were taken from an adult with an advanced solid tumor such as melanoma, head and neck, liver or kidney cancer.

The chain recombines TRBV28 with TRBJ2-2, with 8 bases aligning to TRBD2. Trimming cost V 5 bases and J 4 bases; bases outside gene matches: 12. The CDR3 loop spans 17 amino acids. The germline CDR1 and CDR2 sequences are MDHEN and SYDVKM. CDR3 protein: CASSPWLAGSSTGELFF. Written as DNA, the CDR3 is TGTGCCAGCAGTCCATGGTTAGCGGGATCCTCCACCGGGGAGCTGTTTTTT.

The chain couples TRBV7-8 to TRBJ2-2; no firm D call. The V and J ends lost 5 bases and 0 bases respectively, with 7 bases between them. The CDR3 has 14 amino acids. The germline V gene has CDR1 SGHVS and CDR2 FQNEAQ. In DNA, the CDR3 is TGTGCCAGCAGCCCGAACGCGAACACCGGGGAGCTGTTTTTT. Its protein is CASSPNANTGELFF.

The gene calls are TRBV30 and TRBJ1-2; TRBD1 matches at 9 bases. This CDR3 has 18 amino acids. Trimming removed 4 bases from V and 4 bases from J; junction bases left unmatched: 19. Germline V lookup: CDR1 GTSNPN, CDR2 SVGIG (reference sequence). CDR3 DNA: TGTGCCTGGATACCTCCCTCGACCTGGGACAGGGCGGCCTATGGCTACACCTTC. The encoded protein is CAWIPPSTWDRAAYGYTF.

The rearrangement joins TRBV28 to TRBJ2-4; TRBD2 matches 8 bases. The V gene's germline CDR1 is MDHEN and CDR2 SYDVKM. V shed 9 bases, J shed 7 bases, and the junction held 11 bases outside the gene matches. This CDR3 has 14 residues. CDR3: CASRPGGKGNIQYF. CDR3 sequence (DNA): TGTGCCAGTCGGCCGGGGGGGAAAGGGAACATTCAGTACTTC.

The chain combines TRBV5-1 with TRBJ2-7, with D possibly TRBD2 on 6 matching bases. The CDR3 has 15 residues. Germline CDR1 SGHRS, CDR2 YFSETQ. Trimming removed 1 base at V and 3 bases at J, with 14 bases between. The CDR3 is CASSLFGSSGYEQYF. Written as DNA, the CDR3 is TGCGCCAGCAGCTTGTTCGGGAGTAGCGGCTACGAGCAGTACTTC.

This clone has just a few counts. The V gene is TRBV2, the J gene TRBJ1-1, with 7 nucleotides matching TRBD1. This CDR3 contains 14 residues. Trimming at V came to 6 bases and at J to 0 bases, leaving 4 bases not matched to a gene. The V gene's germline CDR1 is SNHLY and CDR2 FYNNEI. CDR3 loop: CASRRDRLNTEAFF. CDR3 in DNA: TGTGCCAGCAGGAGGGACAGATTGAACACTGAAGCTTTCTTT. Filled out from reference TRBV2 and TRBJ1-1, the complete variable domain reads EPEVTQTPSHQVTQMGQEVILRCVPISNHLYFYWYRQILGQKVEFLVSFYNNEISEKSEIFDDQFSVERPDGSNFTLKIRSTKLEDSAMYFCASRRDRLNTEAFFGQGTRLTVV.

The gene calls are TRBV10-3 and TRBJ1-5, with TRBD1 matching 8 bases. CDR3 length: 14 residues. In germline, CDR1 is ENHRY, CDR2 SYGVKD. The V and J ends lost 6 bases and 2 bases, in that order; junction bases with no gene match: 3. CDR3 coding DNA: TGTGCCATCAGCGCGGGACAGGGCAATCAGCCCCAGCATTTT. As protein: CAISAGQGNQPQHF.

This clone was picked up a small number of times. V and J are TRBV7-2 and TRBJ1-1; D might be TRBD1 (6 bases). Germline V lookup: CDR1 SGHTA, CDR2 FQGNSA. The V end was cut by 5 bases, the J end by 1 base, with 11 bases between. The CDR3 length is 14 residues. As DNA, the CDR3 is TGTGCCAGCAGCGATCCGGACAGGAACACTGAAGCTTTCTTT. Translating gives CASSDPDRNTEAFF.

V usage is TRBV6-5 and J usage is TRBJ1-3; tentatively, D is TRBD1 (6 bases). This CDR3 has 16 amino acids. From germline, CDR1 is MNHEY and CDR2 SVGAGI. V lost 2 bases to trimming and J lost 1 base, with 12 bases between them. The CDR3 nucleotides read TGTGCCAGCAGTTACGCCCGGACAGCATCTGGAAACACCATATATTTT. Translated: CASSYARTASGNTIYF.